This is a list of T cell receptor beta chains from one sample in a study of sequential checkpoint blockade in melanoma. Only in-frame clones appear in the TCRdb table, and some are missing; sequencing was by immunoSEQ multiplex PCR. The repertoire has around 4,500 clones, 20% to 25% of them found once; the top ten carry 30%. Specimen: tumor tissue (inferred from file names), collected from a patient given nivolumab and ipilimumab in sequence. The receptor source for this set is a human donor with melanoma. Both conserved end residues are part of each CDR3. A D gene is named only where the DNA matches it firmly. Some rows have no size entry. The others give once, few or many, or a class for an expanded clone.

cdr3_aa cdr3_nt cdr3_length j_call clone_size d_call v_call
CASIGHLNTGELFF TGTGCCAGTATAGGTCACTTGAACACCGGGGAGCTGTTTTTT 14 TRBJ2-2 few NA TRBV19
CASSLDGVYNEQFF TGTGCCAGCAGCTTAGATGGAGTCTACAATGAGCAGTTCTTC 14 TRBJ2-1 many NA TRBV11-3
CSVVYNGNTIYF TGCAGCGTTGTCTACAACGGAAACACCATATATTTT 12 TRBJ1-3 NA NA TRBV29-1
CASSYTGRGLPYGYTF TGTGCCAGCAGTTATACCGGTAGGGGGCTCCCCTATGGCTACACCTTC 16 TRBJ1-2 medium-sized TRBD1 TRBV6-8
CASRQAGLVNEQFF TGTGCCAGCAGACAAGCGGGATTGGTTAATGAGCAGTTCTTC 14 TRBJ2-1 few TRBD2 TRBV6-8
CASSWTGTTYEQYF TGTGCCAGCAGCTGGACAGGGACTACCTACGAGCAGTACTTC 14 TRBJ2-7 medium-sized NA TRBV6-8
CASSFELAGETQYF TGTGCCAGCAGCTTCGAACTAGCGGGAGAGACCCAGTACTTC 14 TRBJ2-5 many TRBD2 TRBV11-3
CAWSVVRTGELFF TGTGCCTGGAGTGTAGTGCGGACCGGGGAGCTGTTTTTT 13 TRBJ2-2 few NA TRBV30
CASSRDRPGELFF TGTGCCAGCTCACGTGACAGACCCGGGGAGCTGTTTTTT 13 TRBJ2-2 NA NA TRBV18
CAISGTLDEQFF TGTGCCATCAGTGGGACCTTGGATGAGCAGTTCTTC 12 TRBJ2-1 NA NA TRBV6-8
CASSGGSLYEQYF TGTGCCAGCAGTGGAGGCAGCCTGTACGAGCAGTACTTC 13 TRBJ2-7 few NA TRBV6-8
CASSLGPAQETQYF TGCGCCAGCAGCTTGGGGCCAGCTCAAGAGACCCAGTACTTC 14 TRBJ2-5 NA NA TRBV5-1
CASSSLLVVNTGELFF TGTGCCAGCAGCTCCCTGCTGGTAGTTAACACCGGGGAGCTGTTTTTT 16 TRBJ2-2 many NA TRBV11-3
CSVATQGQFEVGYTF TGCAGCGTTGCCACACAGGGCCAGTTTGAGGTTGGCTACACCTTC 15 TRBJ1-2 NA NA TRBV29-1
CAWSLFHNEQFF TGTGCCTGGAGCCTCTTCCACAATGAGCAGTTCTTC 12 TRBJ2-1 NA NA TRBV30
CACSKARLGEQYF TGTGCCTGTTCGAAAGCGAGGTTGGGAGAGCAGTACTTC 13 TRBJ2-7 few NA TRBV30
CASSFLPEADTQYF TGCGCCAGCAGCTTCCTACCTGAGGCAGATACGCAGTATTTT 14 TRBJ2-3 NA NA TRBV5-1
CASSDRWLGNQPQHF TGTGCCAGCAGTGATCGTTGGTTGGGCAATCAGCCCCAGCATTTT 15 TRBJ1-5 few NA TRBV6-8
CASSIGFDGMNTEAFF TGTGCCAGCAGTATAGGCTTTGACGGGATGAACACTGAAGCTTTCTTT 16 TRBJ1-1 NA NA TRBV6-8
CASSPPPGQVFYNEQFF TGTGCCAGCTCACCACCCCCGGGACAGGTCTTCTACAATGAGCAGTTCTTC 17 TRBJ2-1 NA TRBD1 TRBV18
CASSGRGQGGNQPQHF TGTGCCAGCAGTGGGAGGGGACAGGGCGGCAATCAGCCCCAGCATTTT 16 TRBJ1-5 NA TRBD1 TRBV25-1
CASSGLAGESGELFF TGTGCCAGCAGTGGGCTAGCGGGGGAGTCCGGGGAGCTGTTTTTT 15 TRBJ2-2 medium-sized TRBD2 TRBV6-8
CASSLGTQPQHF TGTGCCAGTAGTCTAGGGACCCAGCCCCAGCATTTT 12 TRBJ1-5 NA NA TRBV19
CASSIGPSSGSSTDTQYF TGTGCCAGTAGTATAGGTCCCTCTAGCGGATCTAGCACAGATACGCAGTATTTT 18 TRBJ2-3 NA TRBD2 TRBV19
CASRPLAQRANNEQFF TGCGCCAGCAGACCACTAGCCCAGAGGGCCAACAATGAGCAGTTCTTC 16 TRBJ2-1 once NA TRBV23-1
CAGSRGQENEKLFF TGTGCCGGCTCCCGGGGACAGGAAAATGAAAAACTGTTTTTT 14 TRBJ1-4 few TRBD1 TRBV6-8
CASGGGSGLGELFF TGCGCCAGCGGGGGGGGTTCCGGTCTCGGGGAGCTGTTTTTT 14 TRBJ2-2 NA TRBD2 TRBV23-1
CAWSVLRDTGELFF TGTGCCTGGAGTGTACTCAGGGACACCGGGGAGCTGTTTTTT 14 TRBJ2-2 NA NA TRBV30
CAISEGPGQVGGYTF TGTGCCATCAGTGAGGGACCGGGACAGGTCGGTGGCTACACCTTC 15 TRBJ1-2 few TRBD1 TRBV10-3